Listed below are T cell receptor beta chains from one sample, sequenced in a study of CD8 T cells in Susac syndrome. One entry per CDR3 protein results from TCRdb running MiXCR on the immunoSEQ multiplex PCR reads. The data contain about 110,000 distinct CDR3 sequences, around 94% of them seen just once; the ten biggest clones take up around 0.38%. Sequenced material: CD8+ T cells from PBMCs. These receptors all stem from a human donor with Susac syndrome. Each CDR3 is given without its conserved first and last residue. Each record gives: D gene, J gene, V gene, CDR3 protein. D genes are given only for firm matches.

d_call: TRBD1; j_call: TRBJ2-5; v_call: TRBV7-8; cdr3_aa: ASSPGQGQETQY
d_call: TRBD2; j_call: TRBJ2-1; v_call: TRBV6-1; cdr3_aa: ASSSGTSGGAYEQF
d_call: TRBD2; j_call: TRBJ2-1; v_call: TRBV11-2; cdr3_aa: ASFGLAVDNEQF
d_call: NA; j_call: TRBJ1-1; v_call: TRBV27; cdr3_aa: ASSLSMNTEAF
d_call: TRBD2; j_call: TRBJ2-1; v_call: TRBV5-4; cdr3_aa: ASSYNHLAGGLEQF
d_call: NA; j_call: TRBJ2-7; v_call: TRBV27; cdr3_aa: ASSRTRLNEQY
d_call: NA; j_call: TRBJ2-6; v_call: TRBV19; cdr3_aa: ASKTVSNSGANVLT
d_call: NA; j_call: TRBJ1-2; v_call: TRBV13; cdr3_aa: ASSLGDIYGYT
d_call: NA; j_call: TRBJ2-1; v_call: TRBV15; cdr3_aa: ATSRTRDFSYNEQF
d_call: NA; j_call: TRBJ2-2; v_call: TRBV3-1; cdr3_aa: ASSQSLTGELF
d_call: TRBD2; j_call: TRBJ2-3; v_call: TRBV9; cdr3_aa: ASSVGGGAGNTQY
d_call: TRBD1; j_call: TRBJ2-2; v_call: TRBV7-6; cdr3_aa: ASSLRTGPGELF
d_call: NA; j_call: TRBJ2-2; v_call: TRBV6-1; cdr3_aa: ASSEVPGELF
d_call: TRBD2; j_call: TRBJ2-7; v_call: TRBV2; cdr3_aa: ASDGRDEQY
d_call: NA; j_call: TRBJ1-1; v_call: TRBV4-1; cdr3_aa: ASRSGHTEAF
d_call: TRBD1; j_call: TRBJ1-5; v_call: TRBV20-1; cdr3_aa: SASGQKKNQPQH
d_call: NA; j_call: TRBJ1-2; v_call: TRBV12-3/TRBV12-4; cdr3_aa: ASSLRIDNYGYT
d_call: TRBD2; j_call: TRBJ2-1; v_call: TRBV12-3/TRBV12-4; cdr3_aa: ASSSSTSGALNNEQF
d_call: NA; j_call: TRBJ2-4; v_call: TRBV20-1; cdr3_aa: SAETGRNLAKNIQY
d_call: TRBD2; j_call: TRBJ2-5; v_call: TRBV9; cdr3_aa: ASSVQAGGGETQY
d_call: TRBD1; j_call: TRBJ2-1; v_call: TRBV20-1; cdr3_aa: SADPLQGASYNEQF
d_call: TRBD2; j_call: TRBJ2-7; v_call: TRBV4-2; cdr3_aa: ARGRGTAYEQY
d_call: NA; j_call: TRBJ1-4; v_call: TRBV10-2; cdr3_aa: ASSDYRTTNEKLF
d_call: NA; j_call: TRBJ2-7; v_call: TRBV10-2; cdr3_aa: ATGGSSYEQY
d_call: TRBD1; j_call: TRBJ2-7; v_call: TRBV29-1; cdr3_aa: SVRGTGGHPYEQY
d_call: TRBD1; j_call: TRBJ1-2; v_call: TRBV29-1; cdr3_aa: SVDREDYGYT
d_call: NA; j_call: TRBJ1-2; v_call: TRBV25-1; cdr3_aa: ASSEYAAEDGGYGYT
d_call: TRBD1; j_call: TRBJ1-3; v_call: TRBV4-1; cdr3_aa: ASSPNRGEGNTIY
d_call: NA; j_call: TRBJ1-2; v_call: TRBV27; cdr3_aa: ASSPDRNYGYT
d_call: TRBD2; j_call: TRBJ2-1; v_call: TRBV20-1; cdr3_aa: SARELAGLNEQF
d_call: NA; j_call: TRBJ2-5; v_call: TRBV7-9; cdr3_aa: ASSGEHQETQY
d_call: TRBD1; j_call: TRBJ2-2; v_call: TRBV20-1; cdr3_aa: SARDPGGSTGELF
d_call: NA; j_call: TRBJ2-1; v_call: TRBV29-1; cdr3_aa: SVAGEQF
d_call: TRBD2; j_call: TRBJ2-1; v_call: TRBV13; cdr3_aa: ASIQGRGGHNEQF
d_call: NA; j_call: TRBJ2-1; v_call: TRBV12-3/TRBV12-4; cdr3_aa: ASSPLAYNEQF
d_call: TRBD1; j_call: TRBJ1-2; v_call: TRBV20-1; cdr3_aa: SASWTGDGYT
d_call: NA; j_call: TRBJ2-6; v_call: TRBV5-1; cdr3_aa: ASSLIGVSSGANVLT
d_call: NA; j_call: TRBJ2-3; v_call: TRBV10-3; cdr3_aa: AISESTDTQY
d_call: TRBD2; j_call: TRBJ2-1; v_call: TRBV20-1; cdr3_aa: SARALRLAGWDEQF
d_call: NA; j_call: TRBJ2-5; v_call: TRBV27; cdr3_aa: ASSWGPSPETQY
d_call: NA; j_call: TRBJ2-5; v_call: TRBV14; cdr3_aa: ASSQFQETQY
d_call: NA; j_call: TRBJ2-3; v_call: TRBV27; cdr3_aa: ASGEAAPNTQY
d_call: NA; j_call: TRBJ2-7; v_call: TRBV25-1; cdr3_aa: ASSGAAFPSYEQY
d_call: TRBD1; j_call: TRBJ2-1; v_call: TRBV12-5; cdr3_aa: ASGWGQGLENEQF
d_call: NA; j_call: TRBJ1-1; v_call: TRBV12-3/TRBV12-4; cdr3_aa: ASSSQAGTEAF
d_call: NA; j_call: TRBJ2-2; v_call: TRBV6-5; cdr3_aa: ASSYSRGGAGELF
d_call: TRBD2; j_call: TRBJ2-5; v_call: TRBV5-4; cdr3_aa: ASSSGDAETQY
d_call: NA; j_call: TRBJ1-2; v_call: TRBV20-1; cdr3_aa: SARNSQGFPYGYT
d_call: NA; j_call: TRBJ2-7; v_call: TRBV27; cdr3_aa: ASSLSGGRAYEQY